This is a list of T cell receptor beta chains from one sample in a study of breast tumors, draining lymph nodes, adjacent tissues. Using its own MiXCR run on the multiplex PCR reads, TCRdb lists one record per CDR3 protein. This table has some 110,000 distinct CDR3 sequences, roughly 33% appearing once. The sample taken for sequencing was axillary lymph node tissue. The receptors stem from a female donor with breast cancer. Some clones in this sample may be carry-over from other donors' samples. Both conserved end residues are part of each CDR3. The D gene is left open where the match is weak. Where a row states a size, it is once, few, many or the class of an expanded clone; other rows omit it.

many TRBJ2-7 TRBD2 TRBV5-1 15 TGCGCCAGCAGCGGACTAGCAGATCCTTTCTACGAGCAGTACTTC CASSGLADPFYEQYF
. TRBJ2-7 . TRBV25-1 14 TGTACCAGCAGTGACCAGGGGAGCTGGGACGAGCAGTACTTC CTSSDQGSWDEQYF
many TRBJ1-2 . TRBV12-3/TRBV12-4 13 TGTGCCAGCAGTCGGACGGGGAACTATGGCTACACCTTC CASSRTGNYGYTF
. TRBJ2-7 . TRBV7-2 16 TGTGCCAGCAGTTTAGGAGGAGGGGCAAGCTCCTACGAGCAGTACTTC CASSLGGGASSYEQYF
few TRBJ1-1 TRBD1 TRBV7-6 13 TGTGCCAGCAGCGTTCGACAGGGCACTGAAGCTTTCTTT CASSVRQGTEAFF
many TRBJ2-5 TRBD1 TRBV4-3 15 TGCGCCAGCAGCCAAGAAACAGGGGGCTCAGAGACCCAGTACTTC CASSQETGGSETQYF
many TRBJ2-7 . TRBV6-1 14 TGTGCCAGCAGTGGAGGGACTTACTCCTACGAGCAGTACTTC CASSGGTYSYEQYF
. TRBJ2-3 TRBD2 TRBV11-2 15 TGTGCCAGCAGCCGGACTAGCGGGAGGCAAGATGCGCAGTATTTT CASSRTSGRQDAQYF
many TRBJ2-2 TRBD1 TRBV24-1 16 TGTGCCACCAGTGATTTTCGACAGGGCTCCACCGGGGAGCTGTTTTTT CATSDFRQGSTGELFF
many TRBJ2-5 TRBD2 TRBV7-9 17 TGTGCCAGCAGCCTACTGAGTGGGCGGGAGGTCCAAGAGACCCAGTACTTC CASSLLSGREVQETQYF
. TRBJ2-7 . TRBV4-3 14 TGCGCCAGCAGCCAAATCAGGGGGGCCTACGAGCAGTACTTC CASSQIRGAYEQYF
many TRBJ2-5 TRBD2 TRBV7-2 11 TGTGCCAGCAGCCATGGGACTAGAAAGTACTTC CASSHGTRKYF
many TRBJ2-3 . TRBV9 13 TGTGCCAGCAGCGCCATTAGCACAGATACGCAGTATTTT CASSAISTDTQYF
many TRBJ1-2 . TRBV11-2 16 TGTGCCAGCAGCTTAGTACCGGGAGGATGGGGCTATGGCTACACCTTC CASSLVPGGWGYGYTF
many TRBJ1-6 . TRBV2 16 TGTGCCAGCAGTGATGGGGGGGCCCTCTATAATTCACCCCTCCACTTT CASSDGGALYNSPLHF
many TRBJ1-2 . TRBV6-1 15 TGTGCCAGCAGTGCATTAGCGGGACATGTCTATGGCTACACCTTC CASSALAGHVYGYTF
. TRBJ2-5 . TRBV4-3 20 . CASSPNRGGPGSCFLETQYF
many TRBJ2-7 . TRBV7-9 12 TGTGCCAGCAGCCAGACACCGGGCGGGCAGTACTTC CASSQTPGGQYF
. TRBJ1-1 TRBD1 TRBV4-3 15 TGCGCCAGCAGCCAAGAGACAGGGCCCAACACTGAAGCTTTCTTT CASSQETGPNTEAFF
many TRBJ1-2 TRBD1 TRBV7-9 14 TGTGCCAGCAGCAAACAACAGGGGGTGGATGGCTACACCTTC CASSKQQGVDGYTF
few TRBJ2-2 TRBD1 TRBV28 17 TGTGCCAGCAGTCCATGGACAGGCGCCGCGAACACCGGGGAGCTGTTTTTT CASSPWTGAANTGELFF
many TRBJ2-5 . TRBV3-1 17 TGTGCCAGCAGCCAAGGCCTTTCTGGGCCCGAGGAGGAGACCCAGTACTTC CASSQGLSGPEEETQYF
many TRBJ2-1 TRBD2 TRBV6-6 18 TGTGCCAGCAGTACACCCTATAGCGGGGGGACCTCCTACAATGAGCAGTTCTTC CASSTPYSGGTSYNEQFF
many TRBJ2-7 . TRBV2 13 TGTGCCAGCAGTGAAGGAACACCCTACGAGCAGTACTTC CASSEGTPYEQYF
. TRBJ1-6 . TRBV15 12 TGTGCCACCAGCTCAGGGGAGACGCCCCTCCACTTT CATSSGETPLHF
many TRBJ1-6 . TRBV7-9 14 TGTGCCAGCAGCTTCGTACAGGGTGGTTCACCCCTCCACTTT CASSFVQGGSPLHF
many TRBJ2-7 TRBD1 TRBV5-1 16 TGCGCCAGCAGGTTAGTCCCGCAGGGGGCAGCCTACGAGCAGTACTTC CASRLVPQGAAYEQYF
many TRBJ2-7 TRBD1 TRBV19 15 TGTGCCAGTAGTATGAGTGGCAGGGGGCATCACGAGCAGTACTTC CASSMSGRGHHEQYF
many TRBJ1-3 TRBD1 TRBV7-3 16 TGTGCCAGCAGCGAAACCGGACAGGGTCAAGGAAACACCATATATTTT CASSETGQGQGNTIYF
many TRBJ2-1 . TRBV10-3 14 TGTGCCATCAGTGAGTCGGGGTTCCGCGGTGAGCAGTTCTTC CAISESGFRGEQFF
many TRBJ2-1 . TRBV30 13 TGTGCCTGGAGTGTAGGTCCGCACAATGAGCAGTTCTTC CAWSVGPHNEQFF
many TRBJ2-5 TRBD1 TRBV27 16 TGTGCCAGCAGTTTAAGTTCGTCAGGGGGCGAGGAGACCCAGTACTTC CASSLSSSGGEETQYF
many TRBJ2-3 TRBD2 TRBV27 12 TGTGCCAGCAGGGAAAGGACTAGCTCCCCGTATTTT CASRERTSSPYF
. TRBJ2-1 TRBD2 TRBV7-3 15 TGTGCCAGCAGCTCGCTAGCGGTGGGGCCATATGAGCAGTTCTTC CASSSLAVGPYEQFF
many TRBJ1-4 TRBD1 TRBV5-6 15 TGTGCCAGCAGCTTGCTACAGGGGCAAAATGAAAAACTGTTTTTT CASSLLQGQNEKLFF
many TRBJ2-2 . TRBV6-5 13 TGTGCCAGCAGTTACTCTGAAAACGGGGAGCTGTTTTTT CASSYSENGELFF
. TRBJ2-5 TRBD2 TRBV15 16 TGTGCCACCAGCAGCCTAGCGGGGATATTCCAAGAGACCCAGTACTTC CATSSLAGIFQETQYF
many TRBJ2-3 . TRBV7-9 16 TGTGCCAGCAGCTTAGTCTCAGGAACTAGCACAGATACGCAGTATTTT CASSLVSGTSTDTQYF
many TRBJ2-1 . TRBV25-1 14 TGTGCCAGCAGTGAATGGGGCAGGAGCAATGAGCAGTTCTTC CASSEWGRSNEQFF
many TRBJ2-5 TRBD2 TRBV2 14 TGTGCCAGCTGGGGGACTAGCGGGAGAGAGACCCAGTACTTC CASWGTSGRETQYF
many TRBJ2-7 . TRBV18 14 TGTGCCAGCTCGCCCGAGGGGTTCTCCTACGAGCAGTACTTC CASSPEGFSYEQYF
many TRBJ1-5 . TRBV19 14 TGTGCCAGTAGTATAACGACAGGCTATCAGCCCCAGCATTTT CASSITTGYQPQHF
many TRBJ2-7 TRBD1 TRBV4-1 15 TGCGCCAGCAGCCAAGTGGGACAGGGAGCATACGAGCAGTACTTC CASSQVGQGAYEQYF
. TRBJ2-5 . TRBV20-1 13 TGCAGTGCTAGGGGCTCTTTGGGAGAGACCCAGTACTTC CSARGSLGETQYF
many TRBJ2-1 TRBD1 TRBV24-1 15 TGTGCCACCAGTTCAGGGGGCCCAGGTGAAGATGAGCAGTTCTTC CATSSGGPGEDEQFF
many TRBJ2-3 TRBD2 TRBV5-1 15 TGCGCCAGCAGCTTAAGCGGGAGGGCCACAGATACGCAGTATTTT CASSLSGRATDTQYF
many TRBJ2-7 . TRBV11-2 14 TGTGCCACCACCAGCGGCAGGGACTCCTACGAGCAGTACTTC CATTSGRDSYEQYF